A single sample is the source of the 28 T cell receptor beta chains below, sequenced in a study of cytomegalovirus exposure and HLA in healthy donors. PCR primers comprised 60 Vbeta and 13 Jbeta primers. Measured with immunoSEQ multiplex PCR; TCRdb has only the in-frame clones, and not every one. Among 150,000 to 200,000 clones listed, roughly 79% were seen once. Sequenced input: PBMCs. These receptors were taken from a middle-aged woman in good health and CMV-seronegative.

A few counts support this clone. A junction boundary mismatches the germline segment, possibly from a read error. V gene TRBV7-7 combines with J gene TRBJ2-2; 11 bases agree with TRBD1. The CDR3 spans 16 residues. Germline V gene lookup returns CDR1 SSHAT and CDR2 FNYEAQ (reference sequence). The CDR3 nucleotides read TGTGCTAGCAGCTCGGCCGGGACAGGGGGCACCGGGGAGCTGTTTTTT. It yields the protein CASSSAGTGGTGELFF.

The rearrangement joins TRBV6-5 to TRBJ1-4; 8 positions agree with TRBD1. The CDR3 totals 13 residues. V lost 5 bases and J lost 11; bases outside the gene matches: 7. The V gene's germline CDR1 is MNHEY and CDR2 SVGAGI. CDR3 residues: CASSQDRERKLFF. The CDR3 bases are TGTGCCAGCAGTCAGGACAGGGAAAGGAAACTGTTTTTT.

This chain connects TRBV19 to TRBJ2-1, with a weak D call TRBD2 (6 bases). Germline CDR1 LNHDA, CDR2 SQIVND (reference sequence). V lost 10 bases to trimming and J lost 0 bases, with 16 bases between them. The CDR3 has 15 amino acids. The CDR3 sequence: CATRGLQDSYNEQFF. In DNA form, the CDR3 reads TGTGCCACCCGGGGGTTACAGGACTCCTACAATGAGCAGTTCTTC.

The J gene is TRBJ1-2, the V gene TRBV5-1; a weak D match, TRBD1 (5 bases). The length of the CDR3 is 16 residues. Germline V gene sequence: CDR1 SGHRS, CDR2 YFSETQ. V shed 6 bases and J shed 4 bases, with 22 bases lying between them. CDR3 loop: CASKEGGGSDGYGYTF. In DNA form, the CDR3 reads TGCGCCAGCAAGGAGGGCGGGGGAAGTGATGGCTATGGCTACACCTTC.

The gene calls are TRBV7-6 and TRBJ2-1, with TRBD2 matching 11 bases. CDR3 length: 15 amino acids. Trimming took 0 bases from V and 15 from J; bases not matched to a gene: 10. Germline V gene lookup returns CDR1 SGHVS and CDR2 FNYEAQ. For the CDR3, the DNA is TGTGCCAGCAGCTTAGCTTTTAGCGGGAGGGCGATTGCGTTCTTC. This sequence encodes CASSLAFSGRAIAFF.

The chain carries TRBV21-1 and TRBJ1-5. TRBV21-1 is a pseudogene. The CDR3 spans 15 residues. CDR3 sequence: CASSNVEWVGQPQHF. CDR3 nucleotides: TGTGCCAGCAGCAATGTGGAGTGGGTAGGCCAGCCCCAGCATTTT.

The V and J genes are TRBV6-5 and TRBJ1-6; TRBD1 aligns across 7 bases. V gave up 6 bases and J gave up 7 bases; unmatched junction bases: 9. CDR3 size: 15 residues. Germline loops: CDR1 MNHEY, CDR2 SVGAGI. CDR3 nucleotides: TGTGCCAGCAGACAATCCCGACAGGGAAATTCACCCCTCCACTTT. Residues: CASRQSRQGNSPLHF.

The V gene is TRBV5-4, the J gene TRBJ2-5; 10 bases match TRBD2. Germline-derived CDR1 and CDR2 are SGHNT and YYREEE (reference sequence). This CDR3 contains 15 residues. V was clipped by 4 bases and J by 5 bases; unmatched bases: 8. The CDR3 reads CASSPLAGVEETQYF. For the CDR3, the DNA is TGTGCCAGCAGCCCCCTAGCGGGAGTAGAGGAGACCCAGTACTTC.

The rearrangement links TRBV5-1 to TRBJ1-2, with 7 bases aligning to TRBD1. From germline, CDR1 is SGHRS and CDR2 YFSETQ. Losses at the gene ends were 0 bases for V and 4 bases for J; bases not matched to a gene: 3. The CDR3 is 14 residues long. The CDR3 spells CASSLDGQAYGYTF. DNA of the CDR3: TGCGCCAGCAGCTTGGACGGACAGGCCTATGGCTACACCTTC.

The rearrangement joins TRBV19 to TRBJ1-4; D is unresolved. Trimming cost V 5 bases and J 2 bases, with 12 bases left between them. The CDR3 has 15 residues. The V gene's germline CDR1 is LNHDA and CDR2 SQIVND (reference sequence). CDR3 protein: CASSPFPGTNEKLFF. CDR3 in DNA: TGTGCCAGTAGTCCCTTCCCGGGGACTAATGAAAAACTGTTTTTT.

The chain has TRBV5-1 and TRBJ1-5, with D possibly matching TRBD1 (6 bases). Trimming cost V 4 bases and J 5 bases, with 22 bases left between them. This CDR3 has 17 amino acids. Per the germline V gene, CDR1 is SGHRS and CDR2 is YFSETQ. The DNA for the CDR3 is TGCGCCAGCAGCCCGGGAGGTGCGGTACAGGGACATCAGCCCCAGCATTTT. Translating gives CASSPGGAVQGHQPQHF.

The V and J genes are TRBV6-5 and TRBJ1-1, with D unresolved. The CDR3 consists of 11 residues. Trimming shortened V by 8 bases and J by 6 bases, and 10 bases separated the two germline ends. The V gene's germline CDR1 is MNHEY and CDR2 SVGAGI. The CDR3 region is CASVEGSEAFF. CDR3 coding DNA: TGTGCCAGCGTCGAGGGTTCTGAAGCTTTCTTT.

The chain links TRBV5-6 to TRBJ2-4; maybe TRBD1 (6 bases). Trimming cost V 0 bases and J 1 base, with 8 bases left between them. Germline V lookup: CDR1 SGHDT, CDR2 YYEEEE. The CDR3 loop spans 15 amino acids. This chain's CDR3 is CASSLGTAAKNIQYF. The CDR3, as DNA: TGTGCCAGCAGCTTGGGGACAGCCGCCAAAAACATTCAGTACTTC. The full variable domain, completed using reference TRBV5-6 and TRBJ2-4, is DAGVTQSPTHLIKTRGQQVTLRCSPKSGHDTVSWYQQALGQGPQFIFQYYEEEERQRGNFPDRFSGHQFPNYSSELNVNALLLGDSALYLCASSLGTAAKNIQYFGAGTRLSVL.

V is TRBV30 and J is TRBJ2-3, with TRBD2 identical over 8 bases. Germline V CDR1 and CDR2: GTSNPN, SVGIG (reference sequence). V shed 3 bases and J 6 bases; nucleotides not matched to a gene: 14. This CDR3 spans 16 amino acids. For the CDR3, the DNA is TGTGCCTGGAGACGGCGGGAGGCCCACCCGACGGATACGCAGTATTTT. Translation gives CAWRRREAHPTDTQYF.

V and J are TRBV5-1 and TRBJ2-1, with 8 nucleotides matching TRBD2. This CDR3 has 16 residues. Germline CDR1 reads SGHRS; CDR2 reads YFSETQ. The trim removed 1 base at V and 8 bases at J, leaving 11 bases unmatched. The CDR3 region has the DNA TGCGCCAGCAGCTTGCCTACCAATACGACTAGCGATGAGCAGTTCTTC. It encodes CASSLPTNTTSDEQFF.

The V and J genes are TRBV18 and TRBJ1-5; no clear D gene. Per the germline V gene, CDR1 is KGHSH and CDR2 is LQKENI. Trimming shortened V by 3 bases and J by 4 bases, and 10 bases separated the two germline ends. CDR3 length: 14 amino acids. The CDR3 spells CASSPSGRNQPQHF. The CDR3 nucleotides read TGTGCCAGCTCACCCTCTGGGAGAAATCAGCCCCAGCATTTT.

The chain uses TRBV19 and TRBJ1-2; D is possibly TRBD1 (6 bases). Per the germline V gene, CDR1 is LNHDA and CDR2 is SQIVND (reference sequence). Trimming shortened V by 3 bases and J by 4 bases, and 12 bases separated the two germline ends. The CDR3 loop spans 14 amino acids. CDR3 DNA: TGTGCCAGTAGTATCGGGGGGGCTGGCTATGGCTACACCTTC. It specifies CASSIGGAGYGYTF.

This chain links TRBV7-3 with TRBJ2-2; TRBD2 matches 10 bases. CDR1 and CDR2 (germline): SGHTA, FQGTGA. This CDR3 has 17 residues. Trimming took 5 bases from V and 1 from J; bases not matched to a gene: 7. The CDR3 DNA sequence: TGTGCCAGCAGCAAGGGACTAGCGTGGCTGAACACCGGGGAGCTGTTTTTT. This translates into CASSKGLAWLNTGELFF.

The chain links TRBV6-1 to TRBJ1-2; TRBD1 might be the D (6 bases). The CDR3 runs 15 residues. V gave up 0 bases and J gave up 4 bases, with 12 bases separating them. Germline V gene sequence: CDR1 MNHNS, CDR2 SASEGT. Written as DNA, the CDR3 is TGTGCCAGCAGTGAAGCAAGGACAGCTTTCTATGGCTACACCTTC. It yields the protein CASSEARTAFYGYTF.

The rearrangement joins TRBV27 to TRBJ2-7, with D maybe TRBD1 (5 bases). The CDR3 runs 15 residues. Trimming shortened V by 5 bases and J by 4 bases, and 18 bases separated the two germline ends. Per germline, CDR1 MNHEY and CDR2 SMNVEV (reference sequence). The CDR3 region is CASSLIRVNSYEQYF. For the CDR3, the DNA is TGTGCCAGCAGTCTGATCAGGGTAAATAGTTACGAGCAGTACTTC.

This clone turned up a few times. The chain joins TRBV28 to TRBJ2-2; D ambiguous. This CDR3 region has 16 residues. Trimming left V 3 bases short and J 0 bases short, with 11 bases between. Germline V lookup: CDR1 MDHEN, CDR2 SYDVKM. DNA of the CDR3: TGTGCCAGCAGTTTCGGTAGCAGAGCGAACACCGGGGAGCTGTTTTTT. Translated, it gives CASSFGSRANTGELFF.

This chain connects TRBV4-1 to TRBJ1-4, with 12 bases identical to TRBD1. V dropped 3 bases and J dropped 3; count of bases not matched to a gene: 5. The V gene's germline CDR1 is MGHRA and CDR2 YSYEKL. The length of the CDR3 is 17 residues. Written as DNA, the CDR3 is TGCGCCAGCAGCCACTCGGGACAGGGGGCGTCTAATGAAAAACTGTTTTTT. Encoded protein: CASSHSGQGASNEKLFF.

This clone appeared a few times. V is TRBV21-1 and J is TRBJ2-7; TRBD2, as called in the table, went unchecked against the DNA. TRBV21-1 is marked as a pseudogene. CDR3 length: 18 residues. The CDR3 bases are TGTGCCAGCAGCCGATGCGGGACTAGCGGGACCGTCAACTACGAGCAGTACTTC. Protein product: CASSRCGTSGTVNYEQYF.

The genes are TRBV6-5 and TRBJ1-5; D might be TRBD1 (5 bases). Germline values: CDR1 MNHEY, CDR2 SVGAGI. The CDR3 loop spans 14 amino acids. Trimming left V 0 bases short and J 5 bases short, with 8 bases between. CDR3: CASSYSGHYQPQHF. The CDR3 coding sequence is TGTGCCAGCAGTTACTCAGGACACTATCAGCCCCAGCATTTT.

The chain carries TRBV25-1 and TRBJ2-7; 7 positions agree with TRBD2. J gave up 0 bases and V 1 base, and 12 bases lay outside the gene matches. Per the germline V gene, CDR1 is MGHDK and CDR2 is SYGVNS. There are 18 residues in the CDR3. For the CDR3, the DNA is TGTGCCAGCAGTGAATCGTATATCAGGGAGGGAGCCTCCTACGAGCAGTACTTC. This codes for CASSESYIREGASYEQYF.

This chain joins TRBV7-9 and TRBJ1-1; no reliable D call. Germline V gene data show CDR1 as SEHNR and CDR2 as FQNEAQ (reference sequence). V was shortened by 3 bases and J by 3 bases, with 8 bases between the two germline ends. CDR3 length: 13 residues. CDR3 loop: CASSFSSYTEAFF. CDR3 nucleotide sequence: TGTGCCAGCAGCTTTAGCAGCTACACTGAAGCTTTCTTT.

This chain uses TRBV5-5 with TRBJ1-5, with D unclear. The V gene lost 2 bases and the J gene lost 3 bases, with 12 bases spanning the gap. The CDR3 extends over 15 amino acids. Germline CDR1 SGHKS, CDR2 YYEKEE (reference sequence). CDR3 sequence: CASSLFSGANQPQHF. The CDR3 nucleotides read TGTGCCAGCAGCTTATTTTCAGGTGCCAATCAGCCCCAGCATTTT.

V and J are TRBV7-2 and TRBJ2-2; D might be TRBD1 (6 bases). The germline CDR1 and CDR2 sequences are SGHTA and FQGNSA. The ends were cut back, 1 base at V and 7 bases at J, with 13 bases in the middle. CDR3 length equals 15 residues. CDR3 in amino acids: CASSLVAQGSGELFF. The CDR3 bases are TGTGCCAGCAGCTTAGTAGCGCAGGGGAGCGGGGAGCTGTTTTTT.